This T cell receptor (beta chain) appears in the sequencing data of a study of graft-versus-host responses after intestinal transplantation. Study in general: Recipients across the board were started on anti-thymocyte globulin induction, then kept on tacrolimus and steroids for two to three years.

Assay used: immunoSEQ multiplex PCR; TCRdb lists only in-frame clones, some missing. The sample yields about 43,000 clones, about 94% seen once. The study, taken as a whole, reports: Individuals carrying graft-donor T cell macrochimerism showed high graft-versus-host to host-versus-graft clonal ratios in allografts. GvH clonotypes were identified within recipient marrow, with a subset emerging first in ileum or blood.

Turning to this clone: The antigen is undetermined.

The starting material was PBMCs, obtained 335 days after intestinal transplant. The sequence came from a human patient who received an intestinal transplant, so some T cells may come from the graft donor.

The CDR3 DNA follows: TGCAGCGTAGGTTCATACGAGCAGTACTTC. This sequence encodes CSVGSYEQYF. J is TRBJ2-5 and V is TRBV29-1; D is unresolved. TRBJ2-7 matches the DNA end more closely, so the J call is doubtful. The CDR3 loop spans 10 amino acids. Germline values: CDR1 SQVTM, CDR2 ANQGSEA.